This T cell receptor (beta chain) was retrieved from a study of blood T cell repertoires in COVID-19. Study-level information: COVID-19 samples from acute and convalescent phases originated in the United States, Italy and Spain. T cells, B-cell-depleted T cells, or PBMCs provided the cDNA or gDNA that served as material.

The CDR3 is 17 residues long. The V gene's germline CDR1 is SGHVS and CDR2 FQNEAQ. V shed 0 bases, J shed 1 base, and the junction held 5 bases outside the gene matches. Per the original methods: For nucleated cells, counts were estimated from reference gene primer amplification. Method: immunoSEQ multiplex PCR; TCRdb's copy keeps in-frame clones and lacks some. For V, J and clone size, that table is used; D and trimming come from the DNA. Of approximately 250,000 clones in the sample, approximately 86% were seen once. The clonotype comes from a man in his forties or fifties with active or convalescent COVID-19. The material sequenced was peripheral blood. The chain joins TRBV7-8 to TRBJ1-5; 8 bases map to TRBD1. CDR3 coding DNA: TGTGCCAGCAGCTTAGCGATCGACAGGGGAAGCAATCAGCCCCAGCATTTT. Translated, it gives CASSLAIDRGSNQPQHF.